The 26 T cell receptor beta chains presented below share a single source sample, sequenced in a study of CD8 T cells in Susac syndrome. Random hexamers served to reverse transcribe roughly 0.5 to 1 ug RNA. One entry per CDR3 protein results from TCRdb running MiXCR on the immunoSEQ multiplex PCR reads. The sample has 250,000 or so distinct CDR3 sequences, approximately 92% seen once. The sample comprised CD4+ T cells from PBMCs. Receptors were obtained from a human donor with multiple sclerosis.

This chain's CDR3 is CASSYQIAGSEQFF. The CDR3 bases are TGTGCCAGCAGTTACCAGATAGCCGGGTCTGAGCAGTTCTTC. The chain combines TRBV6-5 with TRBJ2-1, with unresolved D. Germline CDR1 reads MNHEY; CDR2 reads SVGAGI. The V and J ends lost 2 bases and 9 bases respectively, with 14 bases between them. CDR3 size: 14 residues.

V gene TRBV3-1 combines with J gene TRBJ2-3; no clear D. CDR1 LGHDT and CDR2 YNNKEL come from the germline V gene (reference sequence). This CDR3 is built from 13 residues. Trimming took off 0 bases at V and 6 bases at J, with 7 bases between the two ends. CDR3 nucleotides: TGTGCCAGCAGCCAAGAATTCGCGGATACGCAGTATTTT. This gives the protein CASSQEFADTQYF.

V gene TRBV27 combines with J gene TRBJ1-2, with a possible D match to TRBD1 (5 bases). CDR1 and CDR2 from the germline V gene are MNHEY and SMNVEV (reference sequence). V was cut by 7 bases and J by 8 bases, with 23 bases left in between. CDR3 size: 15 residues. CDR3 in amino acids: CASILPGADYEGYTF. CDR3 in DNA: TGTGCCAGCATCCTGCCTGGGGCGGATTATGAGGGCTACACCTTC.

This chain uses TRBV15 with TRBJ2-7; 7 bases match TRBD2. J lost 7 bases, V lost 5 bases, and 11 bases had no gene match. The CDR3 has 14 residues. Germline V gene lookup returns CDR1 LNHNV and CDR2 YYDKDF (reference sequence). Written as DNA, the CDR3 is TGTGCCACCAGCCCGGGACTCGCGGGGGTGGAGCAGTACTTC. Protein sequence: CATSPGLAGVEQYF.

The chain joins TRBV24-1 to TRBJ1-2; unclear D gene. This CDR3 contains 14 residues. Trimming left V 4 bases short and J 4 bases short, with 12 bases between. Germline CDR1 KGHDR, CDR2 SFDVKD. The CDR3 is CATSDSGLIYGYTF. CDR3 in DNA: TGTGCCACCAGTGACTCCGGACTGATCTATGGCTACACCTTC.

The rearrangement joins TRBV15 to TRBJ1-1; tentatively, D is TRBD1 (5 bases). The CDR3 loop spans 13 amino acids. From germline, CDR1 is LNHNV and CDR2 YYDKDF (reference sequence). Between the trimmed V and J ends, which lost 1 base and 7 bases, there was a span of 10 bases. The CDR3 DNA follows: TGTGCCACCAGCAGAGTCCGCCAGGGTGAAGCTTTCTTT. Translation: CATSRVRQGEAFF. Combining the CDR3 with reference TRBV15 and TRBJ1-1 gives the whole variable domain DAMVIQNPRYQVTQFGKPVTLSCSQTLNHNVMYWYQQKSSQAPKLLFHYYDKDFNNEADTPDNFQSRRPNTSFCFLDIRSPGLGDTAMYLCATSRVRQGEAFFGQGTRLTVV.

The V gene is TRBV29-1, the J gene TRBJ2-3; possibly TRBD1 for D (5 bases). Germline-derived CDR1 and CDR2 are SQVTM and ANQGSEA. The CDR3 loop spans 13 amino acids. Trimming removed 1 base from V and 4 bases from J, with 9 bases in between. CDR3 sequence: CSVEAPGSDTQYF. In DNA form, the CDR3 reads TGCAGCGTTGAAGCCCCAGGGTCAGATACGCAGTATTTT.

The gene calls are TRBV7-3 and TRBJ2-5; 11 bases are shared with TRBD2. CDR1 is SGHTA and CDR2 is FQGTGA in the germline V gene. The CDR3 runs 15 residues. V gave up 5 bases and J gave up 4 bases; unmatched junction bases: 6. CDR3 in DNA: TGTGCCAGCAGCCTTACCGGACTAGCGGGAGAGACCCAGTACTTC. It is translated as CASSLTGLAGETQYF.

V and J are TRBV29-1 and TRBJ2-3; TRBD1 is a possible D gene (6 bases). Germline CDR1 reads SQVTM; CDR2 reads ANQGSEA. The CDR3 is 12 amino acids. V lost 3 bases, J lost 5 bases, and 9 bases lay in between. CDR3 sequence reads: CSVDRGLDTQYF. CDR3 DNA sequence: TGCAGCGTTGACAGGGGTCTAGATACGCAGTATTTT.

V gene TRBV20-1 combines with J gene TRBJ2-6; TRBD1 matches at 10 bases. V lost 3 bases, J lost 12 bases, and 8 bases stayed unmatched. This CDR3 spans 14 amino acids. Germline V gives CDR1 DFQATT, CDR2 SNEGSKA (reference sequence). The CDR3 DNA reads TGCAGTGCTAGTGTGGGGACAGGGGACCGCGTCCTGACTTTC. Amino acid sequence: CSASVGTGDRVLTF.

The V gene is TRBV11-3, the J gene TRBJ2-3; D might be TRBD2 (6 bases). V was shortened by 0 bases and J by 0 bases, with 10 bases between the two germline ends. The CDR3 sequence is 16 residues long. The germline V gene encodes CDR1 SGHNT and CDR2 YENEEA. This CDR3 is CASSLDSGTSTDTQYF. CDR3 sequence (DNA): TGTGCCAGCAGCTTAGATTCCGGGACTAGCACAGATACGCAGTATTTT.

This clonotype is a singleton in its sample. The CDR3 loop reads CASKGQGGNQPQHF. CDR3 DNA: TGTGCCAGCAAGGGACAGGGAGGAAATCAGCCCCAGCATTTT. V and J are TRBV27 and TRBJ1-5, with 9 bases identical to TRBD1. V lost 7 bases, J lost 4 bases, and 5 bases stayed unmatched. The CDR3 length is 14 residues. CDR1 and CDR2 (germline): MNHEY, SMNVEV (reference sequence).

The chain employs TRBV19 and TRBJ2-1, with 9 bases that match TRBD2. V lost 3 bases, J lost 9 bases, and 9 bases stayed unmatched. The CDR3 contains 15 residues. Germline V gives CDR1 LNHDA, CDR2 SQIVND (reference sequence). The CDR3 protein is CASSIRGGGAGEQFF. CDR3 nucleotide sequence: TGTGCCAGTAGTATCAGGGGCGGGGGGGCCGGTGAGCAGTTCTTC.

The chain is built from TRBV6-6 and TRBJ2-5; D gene uncertain. This CDR3 region has 13 residues. CDR1 is MNHNY, CDR2 SVGAGI, per germline (reference sequence). V gave up 0 bases and J gave up 7 bases, with 9 bases separating them. The CDR3 bases are TGTGCCAGCAGTTACTCGAATCTTTCGACCCAGTACTTC. Its protein product is CASSYSNLSTQYF.

The CDR3: CAWSVLLAHTDTQYF. As DNA, the CDR3 is TGTGCCTGGAGTGTACTTCTCGCCCACACAGATACGCAGTATTTT. The V and J genes are TRBV30 and TRBJ2-3, with D unresolved. V was pared by 0 bases and J by 2 bases, with 12 bases between. Germline CDR1 is GTSNPN and CDR2 is SVGIG (reference sequence). The CDR3 has 15 amino acids.

This chain uses TRBV5-1 with TRBJ2-1, with D perhaps matching TRBD2 (5 bases). This CDR3 has 14 amino acids. V was clipped by 0 bases and J by 6 bases, with 10 bases between them. Germline V lookup: CDR1 SGHRS, CDR2 YFSETQ. The CDR3, as DNA: TGCGCCAGCAGCTTGGACCCTGCGGGCAATGAGCAGTTCTTC. As protein: CASSLDPAGNEQFF.

This chain uses TRBV24-1 with TRBJ2-5, with 7 bases lining up with TRBD1. Unmatched junction bases numbered 8, after V lost 3 bases and J lost 5 bases. Germline V lookup: CDR1 KGHDR, CDR2 SFDVKD. This CDR3 has 15 amino acids. The DNA for the CDR3 is TGTGCCACCAGTGATCCCCGGACAGGACTGGAGACCCAGTACTTC. Protein product: CATSDPRTGLETQYF.

V usage is TRBV20-1 and J usage is TRBJ2-3, with TRBD2 matching over 13 bases. Per germline, CDR1 DFQATT and CDR2 SNEGSKA (reference sequence). The CDR3 extends over 18 amino acids. Trimming took 2 bases from V and 6 from J; bases not matched to a gene: 14. CDR3 sequence (DNA): TGCAGTGCTAGACCACTAGCGGGAGGGGTGGTGCGTGTGGATACGCAGTATTTT. It encodes CSARPLAGGVVRVDTQYF.

The DNA for the CDR3 is TGTGCCAGCAGCAAAGGACGGCCCTCCTACGAGCAGTACGTC. Protein: CASSKGRPSYEQYV. The rearrangement links TRBV21-1 to TRBJ2-7. TRBV21-1 is deemed a pseudogene. The CDR3 runs to 14 residues.

The chain employs TRBV19 and TRBJ2-5; no firm D call. Germline lookup yields CDR1 LNHDA and CDR2 SQIVND (reference sequence). The CDR3 has 11 residues. Trimming removed 5 bases from V and 5 bases from J, with 6 bases in between. CDR3 residues: CASSHRETQYF. CDR3 DNA: TGTGCCAGTAGTCATCGGGAGACCCAGTACTTC.

This clonotype was seen just once. V gene TRBV28 combines with J gene TRBJ1-5, with D possibly TRBD1 on 5 matching bases. This CDR3 has 15 amino acids. Germline V gene data show CDR1 as MDHEN and CDR2 as SYDVKM. The V and J ends lost 5 bases and 1 base respectively, with 12 bases between them. The CDR3 sequence is CASSRQIDSNQPQHF. The CDR3 coding sequence is TGTGCCAGCAGTAGACAGATAGACAGCAATCAGCCCCAGCATTTT.

This clonotype was observed a single time. This rearrangement joins TRBV4-1 to TRBJ2-3; D uncertain. CDR1 MGHRA and CDR2 YSYEKL come from the germline V gene. Trimming pared 0 bases from V and 1 base from J, leaving 17 bases between. The CDR3 totals 18 residues. The chain's CDR3 is CASSQEEMALAGTDTQYF. The CDR3 coding sequence is TGCGCCAGCAGCCAAGAAGAAATGGCCTTGGCGGGCACAGATACGCAGTATTTT.

This clonotype was counted between two and nine times. V and J are TRBV27 and TRBJ2-7; no firm D call. The germline V gene encodes CDR1 MNHEY and CDR2 SMNVEV (reference sequence). Trimming took 5 bases from V and 0 from J, leaving 11 bases between them. The CDR3 runs 14 residues. CDR3 bases: TGTGCCAGCAGTCTGACCCCTACCTCCTACGAGCAGTACGTC. Residues: CASSLTPTSYEQYV.

The chain has TRBV24-1 and TRBJ1-2; D is unclear. CDR1 KGHDR and CDR2 SFDVKD come from the germline V gene. The CDR3 is 12 amino acids. V was clipped by 3 bases and J by 6 bases, with 7 bases between them. CDR3 sequence (DNA): TGTGCCACCAGTGATCATCGCCATGGCTACACCTTC. This translates into CATSDHRHGYTF.

The rearrangement uses TRBV12-3 or TRBV12-4 and TRBJ1-1, with TRBD1 as a possible D gene (5 bases). This CDR3 spans 12 amino acids. Trimming left V 5 bases short and J 7 bases short, with 11 bases between. CDR3 DNA sequence: TGTGCCAGCAGTATAAGACAGAATGAAGCTTTCTTT. Its translation: CASSIRQNEAFF.

The rearrangement joins TRBV7-2 to TRBJ1-1, with D perhaps TRBD1 (5 bases). The CDR3 is made up of 15 amino acids. V was trimmed by 1 base and J by 5 bases, leaving 14 bases between them. Per germline, CDR1 SGHTA and CDR2 FQGNSA. CDR3 bases: TGTGCCAGCAGCTTAGGAACGCAGGGAGGTACTGAAGCTTTCTTT. Translation gives CASSLGTQGGTEAFF.